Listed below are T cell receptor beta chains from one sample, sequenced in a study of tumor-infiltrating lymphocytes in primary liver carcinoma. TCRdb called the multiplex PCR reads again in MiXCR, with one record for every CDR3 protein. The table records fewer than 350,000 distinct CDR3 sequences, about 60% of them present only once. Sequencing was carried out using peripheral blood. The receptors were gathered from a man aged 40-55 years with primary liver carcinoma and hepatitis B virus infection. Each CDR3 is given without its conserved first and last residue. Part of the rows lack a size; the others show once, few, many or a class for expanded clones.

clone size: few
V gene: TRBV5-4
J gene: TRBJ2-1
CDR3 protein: ASSLTGPQGDEQF

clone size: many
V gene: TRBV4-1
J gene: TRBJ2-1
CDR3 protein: ASSQGGTAYNEQF

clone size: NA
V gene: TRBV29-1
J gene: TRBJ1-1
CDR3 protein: SITEGLLLDTEAI

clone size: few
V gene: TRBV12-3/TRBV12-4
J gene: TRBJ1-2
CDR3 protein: ASRPGGGYGYT

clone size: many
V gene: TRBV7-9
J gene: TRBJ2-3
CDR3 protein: ASSSDRDGADTQY

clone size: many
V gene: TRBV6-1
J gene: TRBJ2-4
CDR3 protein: ASSEAGGTKNIQY

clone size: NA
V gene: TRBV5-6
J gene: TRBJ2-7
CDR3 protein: ANSLRRDPYEQY

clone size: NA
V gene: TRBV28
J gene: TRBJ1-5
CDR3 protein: ASVSRGNQPQH

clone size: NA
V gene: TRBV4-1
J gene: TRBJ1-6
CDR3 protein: ASTPLRLGRGSPLH

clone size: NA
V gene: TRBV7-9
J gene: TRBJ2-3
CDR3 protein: ASSPRSGSDTQY

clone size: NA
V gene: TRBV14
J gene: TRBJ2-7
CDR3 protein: VSNPPSYWGSSYEQY

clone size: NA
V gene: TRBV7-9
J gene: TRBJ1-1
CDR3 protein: ASSLFDVLEPF

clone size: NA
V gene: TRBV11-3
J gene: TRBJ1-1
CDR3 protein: ASSLDPAGVTEAF

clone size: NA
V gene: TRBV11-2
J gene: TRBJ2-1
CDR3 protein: ASMANGSYNEQF

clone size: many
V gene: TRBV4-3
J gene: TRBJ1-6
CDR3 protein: ASSQDSSYNSPLH

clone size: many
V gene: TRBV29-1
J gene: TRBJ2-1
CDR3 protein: VISSYNEQF

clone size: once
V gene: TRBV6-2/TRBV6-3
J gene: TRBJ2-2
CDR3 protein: ASRPRGGELF

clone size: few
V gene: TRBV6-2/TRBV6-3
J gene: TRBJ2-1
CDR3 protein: ASSYKGFNSGRNEQF

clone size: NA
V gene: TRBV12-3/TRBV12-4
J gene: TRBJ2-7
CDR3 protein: ARSLEGPLEQY

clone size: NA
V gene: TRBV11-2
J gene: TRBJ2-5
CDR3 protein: AGSPGTSGGYGETQC